The T cell receptor beta chain described here comes from a study of T-cell reconstitution after alpha-beta-depleted transplantation in children. This sample's TCRbeta library carried unique molecular identifier barcodes. TCRdb re-called the PCR reads with MiXCR, one entry per CDR3 protein. The top ten clones hold over 25% of a sample with about 980,000 distinct CDR3 sequences, about 30% of them seen once. This clonotype was detected a few times. No antigen is known for it. Findings and caveats of the study: After one year, T-cell counts and TCRbeta diversity mostly came from new T cells. TCRbeta diversity was high at day 60 in some patients (a result of surviving recipient T cells and thymic progenitors).

The ends were cut back, 6 bases at V and 1 base at J, with 9 bases in the middle. From germline, CDR1 is SNHLY and CDR2 FYNNEI. The CDR3 contains 13 residues. The chain joins TRBV2 to TRBJ1-1; D is undetermined. Sequencing used PBMCs, mostly from graft donor cells, obtained 360 days after TCRalphabeta/CD19-depleted stem cell transplant. The receptor was derived from a boy under two years old who had a stem cell transplant for SCID, so the T cells may come from the graft donor. CDR3 bases: TGTGCCAGCAGAGCTACAGAGAACACTGAAGCTTTCTTT. It translates to CASRATENTEAFF. The complete variable domain, with remaining parts taken from reference TRBV2 and TRBJ1-1, reads EPEVTQTPSHQVTQMGQEVILRCVPISNHLYFYWYRQILGQKVEFLVSFYNNEISEKSEIFDDQFSVERPDGSNFTLKIRSTKLEDSAMYFCASRATENTEAFFGQGTRLTVV.